This TCR beta chain was sequenced during a study of blood T cell repertoires in COVID-19. Whole-study context: Sites in the United States, Italy and Spain provided acute and convalescent COVID-19 samples.

Germline trimming cut 1 base from V and 5 bases from J; bases unmatched to any gene: 12. Germline V gene lookup returns CDR1 SGHTA and CDR2 FQGNSA. The CDR3 runs 17 residues. Original methodology: Quantification of nucleated cells was approximated via reference gene primer amplification. Libraries were prepared by immunoSEQ multiplex PCR; TCRdb keeps only in-frame clonotypes and omits some of them. V and J calls and clone size are those listed in that table; D and trimming were worked out from the DNA. The repertoire holds about 210,000 clones, about 91% seen once, with around a tenth in the top ten. Participants were placed into cohorts based on the clinical history they reported.

This clonotype was sampled from a man in his late teens or twenties with acute COVID-19. The J gene is TRBJ1-2, the V gene TRBV7-2; TRBD1 agrees at 8 bases. The sequenced sample consisted of PBMCs or T cells enriched from blood (not recorded which). For the CDR3, the DNA is TGTGCCAGCAGCTTAGGGTACCGGGACAGGACGGAGTATGGCTACACCTTC. This encodes CASSLGYRDRTEYGYTF.